The rows below give T cell receptor beta chains drawn from one sample of a study of early T cells in non-severe SARS-CoV-2 infection. TCRdb fed the 5' RACE reads into MiXCR, producing one record per CDR3 protein. The data contain tens of thousands of distinct CDR3 sequences, around 16% of them singletons. The material sequenced was whole blood. These TCRs come from an adult who was a healthcare worker with PCR-confirmed SARS-CoV-2 infection or an uninfected control (not recorded which). The CDR3 runs from the conserved cysteine through the conserved F or W. Fields, in order: J gene, D gene, CDR3 length, clone size, V gene, CDR3 DNA, CDR3 protein. The D gene is left open where the match is weak. Where a row states a size, it is once, few, many or the class of an expanded clone; other rows omit it.

>TRBJ2-5|TRBD1|15|few|TRBV11-2
TGTGCCAGCAGCTATGGGACAGATGCAGGGGAGACCCAGTACTTC
CASSYGTDAGETQYF
>TRBJ2-7|TRBD2|15|many|TRBV3-1
TGTGCCAGCAGCCAAGCAACTAGCGGCCGCCTGGAGCAGTACTTC
CASSQATSGRLEQYF
>TRBJ2-7|.|14|.|TRBV4-1
TGCGCCAGCAGCCCCCACCCTAGGACCTACGAGCAGTACTTC
CASSPHPRTYEQYF
>TRBJ2-7|.|11|.|TRBV29-1
TGCAGCGCCAGGGGGGGTAAAGAGCAGTACTTC
CSARGGKEQYF
>TRBJ1-1|TRBD1|15|.|TRBV7-2
TGTGCCAGCAGCTTAGACAGGGGGCGATACACTGAAGCTTTCTTT
CASSLDRGRYTEAFF
>TRBJ2-4|TRBD1|13|.|TRBV20-1
TGCAGTGCTAGTGACAGGGGCAAAAACATTCAGTACTTC
CSASDRGKNIQYF
>TRBJ2-7|.|12|.|TRBV12-3/TRBV12-4
TGTGCCAGCAGTTTTGTGGGGAACGAGCAGTACTTC
CASSFVGNEQYF
>TRBJ1-2|.|13|.|TRBV20-1
TGCAGTGCTAGCCCAGGCAGGGTCAATGGCTACACCTTC
CSASPGRVNGYTF
>TRBJ2-7|.|14|many|TRBV5-1
TGCGCCAGCAGCTTGGTACCGGGGACCTACGAGCAGTACTTC
CASSLVPGTYEQYF
>TRBJ2-4|TRBD1|19|.|TRBV6-5
TGTGCCAGCACCCCAGGACAGGGGGCGGCCCAATTAGCCAAAAACATTCAGTACTTC
CASTPGQGAAQLAKNIQYF
>TRBJ1-1|.|13|.|TRBV19
TGTGCCAGTAGTATGGGCAGGGGAGCTGAAGCTTTCTTT
CASSMGRGAEAFF
>TRBJ2-5|.|16|few|TRBV7-2
TGTGCCAGCAGTCGCGCCCCCACAGGTTACCAAGAGACCCAGTACTTC
CASSRAPTGYQETQYF
>TRBJ1-6|.|13|.|TRBV20-1
TGCAGTGCTCCTTCCGGGAACCTCACACCCCTCCACTTT
CSAPSGNLTPLHF
>TRBJ2-1|.|13|.|TRBV2
TGTGCCAGCAGTGAAGAGGCCCGCAGTGAGCAGTTCTTC
CASSEEARSEQFF
>TRBJ2-5|TRBD1|15|many|TRBV3-1
TGTGCCAGCAGCTCGCCGGGACAGGGACTTGAGACCCAGTACTTC
CASSSPGQGLETQYF
>TRBJ2-3|.|14|few|TRBV4-2
TGTGCCAGCAGCCCGCACCGGGGCACAGATACGCAGTATTTT
CASSPHRGTDTQYF
>TRBJ1-2|.|15|few|TRBV19
TGTGCCAGTAGTATAGATCCCCAGGGGAACTATGGCTACACCTTC
CASSIDPQGNYGYTF
>TRBJ2-7|.|9|few|TRBV29-1
TGCAGACAGGTATACGAGCAGTACTTC
CRQVYEQYF
>TRBJ2-1|TRBD2|15|.|TRBV20-1
TGCAGTGCCCAAACTAGCGGACTTCATTACAATGAGCAGTTCTTC
CSAQTSGLHYNEQFF
>TRBJ1-5|.|12|few|TRBV29-1
TGCAGCGTCCGGCTGAGCAATCAGCCCCAGCATTTT
CSVRLSNQPQHF
>TRBJ2-3|TRBD1|15|.|TRBV7-8
TGTGCCAGCAGCTCCCGGACAGGGAGCACAGATACGCAGTATTTT
CASSSRTGSTDTQYF
>TRBJ2-7|TRBD2|17|few|TRBV4-3
TGCGCCAGCAGCCAAGAAGGGGGACTAGCGGGCTCCTACGAGCAGTACTTC
CASSQEGGLAGSYEQYF
>TRBJ1-2|TRBD1|14|few|TRBV6-2/TRBV6-3
TGTGCCAGTGGACAGGAGAACAAGTTCTATGGCTACACCTTC
CASGQENKFYGYTF